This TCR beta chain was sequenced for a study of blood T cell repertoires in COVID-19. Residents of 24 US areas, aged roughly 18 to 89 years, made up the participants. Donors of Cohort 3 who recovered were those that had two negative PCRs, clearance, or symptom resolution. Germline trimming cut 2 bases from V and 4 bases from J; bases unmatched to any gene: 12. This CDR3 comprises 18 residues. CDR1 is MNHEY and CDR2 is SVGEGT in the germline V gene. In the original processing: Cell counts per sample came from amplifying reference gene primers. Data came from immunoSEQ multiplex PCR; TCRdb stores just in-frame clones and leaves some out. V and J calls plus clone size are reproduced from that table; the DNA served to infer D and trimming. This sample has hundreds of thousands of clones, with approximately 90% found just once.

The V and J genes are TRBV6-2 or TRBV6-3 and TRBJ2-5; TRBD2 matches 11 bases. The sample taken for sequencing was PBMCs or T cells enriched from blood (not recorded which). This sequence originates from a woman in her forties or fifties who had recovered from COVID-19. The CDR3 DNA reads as TGTGCCAGCAGTTACCGATCCATCGGCCTAGCGGGAGGAGAGACCCAGTACTTC. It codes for CASSYRSIGLAGGETQYF.